The sample holds a few counts of the clone carrying this T cell receptor (beta chain). This entry belongs to a study of CD8 T cells in ankylosing spondylitis. TCRdb called the 5' RACE reads again in MiXCR, with one record for every CDR3 protein. The top ten hold almost 30% of the sample, which has roughly 180,000 distinct CDR3 sequences, roughly 11% seen once. Looked up from germline, CDR1 is SGHNT and CDR2 is YYREEE (reference sequence). J lost 3 bases, V lost 4 bases, and 8 bases had no gene match. CDR3 size: 15 residues. The receptor comes from a male donor with ankylosing spondylitis or in good health (not recorded which). The chain recombines TRBV5-4 with TRBJ2-7; 9 bases align to TRBD1. The source material was blood, either unsorted or a sorted T cell fraction (not recorded which). CDR3 nucleotide sequence: TGTGCCAGCAGCCCGGGACAGGGACTTCTCTACGAGCAGTACTTC. It yields the protein CASSPGQGLLYEQYF.